This record concerns one TCR beta chain sequence. This record comes from a study of T-cell memory formation after mild COVID-19. Via MiXCR, TCRdb re-called the 5' RACE reads, giving one row per CDR3 protein. The top ten clones hold 41% of a sample with tens of thousands of distinct CDR3 sequences, around 13% of them seen once. Input material: PBMCs or a T cell subset sorted from them (not recorded which). The receptor was isolated from a man between 18 and 29 years old who had mild COVID-19 (a few samples of this study predate the infection). Cell type and time point are not known.

For the CDR3, the DNA is TGTGCCAGCACCCGGGACGGACGCTCCTACAATGAGCAGTTCTTC. Its protein is CASTRDGRSYNEQFF. The chain combines TRBV5-4 with TRBJ2-1; D could derive from TRBD1 or TRBD2 (5 bases each). Germline V CDR1 and CDR2: SGHNT, YYREEE (reference sequence). The CDR3 length is 15 residues. With 6 bases removed from V and 0 bases from J, the gap between germline ends came to 13 bases.